The 18 T cell receptor beta chains below all came from one sample that was sequenced in a study of T cell therapy after organ transplantation. The antigens these receptors bind are not known. The table came from immunoSEQ multiplex PCR; TCRdb's copy has only in-frame clones and leaves some out. The sample holds about 50,000 clones; around 93% are singletons and the top ten take over 3%. The material sequenced was CD8+ T cells from blood, taken before autologous CMV-specific T cell therapy. The receptor set was obtained from a human patient who had received a solid organ transplant and had CMV disease.

This chain links TRBV18 with TRBJ2-7, with D possibly matching TRBD1 (5 bases). Germline V gene sequence: CDR1 KGHSH, CDR2 LQKENI. The CDR3 loop spans 13 amino acids. V lost 3 bases, J lost 4 bases, and 10 bases lay in between. The CDR3 nucleotides read TGTGCCAGCTCACCGGACGACAGTTACGAGCAGTACTTC. Encoded protein: CASSPDDSYEQYF.

The chain couples TRBV30 to TRBJ1-2, with D possibly TRBD1 on 6 matching bases. Germline V gives CDR1 GTSNPN, CDR2 SVGIG (reference sequence). This CDR3 spans 14 amino acids. V lost 4 bases to trimming and J lost 4 bases, with 16 bases between them. The CDR3 DNA follows: TGTGCCTGGAATCCCCTGGGGGGCGTCTATGGCTACACCTTC. It codes for CAWNPLGGVYGYTF.

The gene calls are TRBV15 and TRBJ1-4; D gene uncertain. The CDR3 covers 14 residues. V was pared by 0 bases and J by 8 bases, with 10 bases between. Germline-derived CDR1 and CDR2 are LNHNV and YYDKDF (reference sequence). CDR3 bases: TGTGCCACCAGCAGAGATCGGGAAGGGGAAAAACTGTTTTTT. Translating it yields CATSRDREGEKLFF.

The chain couples TRBV7-2 to TRBJ2-7; D is unresolved. V was shortened by 1 base and J by 2 bases, with 12 bases between the two germline ends. Germline loops: CDR1 SGHTA, CDR2 FQGNSA. This CDR3 spans 15 amino acids. As DNA, the CDR3 is TGTGCCAGCAGCTTAGACACCGTGCGCCCCTACGAGCAGTACTTC. Translated: CASSLDTVRPYEQYF.

The chain joins TRBV11-2 to TRBJ2-1; 7 nucleotides line up with TRBD2. The CDR3 sequence is 16 residues long. The ends lost 1 base at V and 3 bases at J; junction bases unmatched: 6. CDR1 is SGHAT, CDR2 FQNNGV, per germline. DNA of the CDR3: TGTGCCAGCAGCTTAGGGCTAGCGGATGGCTACAATGAGCAGTTCTTC. Protein sequence: CASSLGLADGYNEQFF.

The genes are TRBV13 and TRBJ2-1, with TRBD1 identical over 10 bases. From germline, CDR1 is PRHDT and CDR2 FYEKMQ (reference sequence). With 5 bases clipped from V and 8 bases from J, the junction kept 9 bases outside the gene matches. The CDR3 sequence is 15 residues long. In nucleotides, the CDR3 is TGTGCCAGCAGCGTCCGGGACAGGGGATCCTATGAGCAGTTCTTC. Translated: CASSVRDRGSYEQFF.

The chain employs TRBV19 and TRBJ2-7; 7 bases agree with TRBD2. V was pared by 6 bases and J by 2 bases, with 7 bases of the junction left unmatched. CDR3 length: 14 residues. Germline V lookup: CDR1 LNHDA, CDR2 SQIVND (reference sequence). CDR3 nucleotide sequence: TGTGCCAGTAGGAAAGCGGGACTGCCCTACGAGCAGTACTTC. Its protein product is CASRKAGLPYEQYF.

This chain's CDR3 is CASSYTGQPQHF. The CDR3 bases are TGTGCCAGCAGTTACACCGGTCAGCCCCAGCATTTT. The chain recombines TRBV6-6 with TRBJ1-5; D unresolved. The V gene's germline CDR1 is MNHNY and CDR2 SVGAGI (reference sequence). This CDR3 comprises 12 residues. The V and J ends lost 2 bases and 6 bases respectively, with 5 bases between them.

Concerning this clone: Additional DNA sequences in this sample encode the identical CDR3. The chain uses TRBV5-6 and TRBJ1-1, with D possibly TRBD1 on 6 matching bases. Trimming pared 4 bases from V and 1 base from J, leaving 8 bases between. The CDR3 sequence is 13 residues long. CDR1 and CDR2 from the germline V gene are SGHDT and YYEEEE. CDR3 in DNA: TGTGCCAGCAGCCGGACAGAGAACACTGAAGCTTTCTTT. Its translation: CASSRTENTEAFF.

This chain uses TRBV7-6 with TRBJ2-3; TRBD1 matches at 7 bases. V was clipped by 4 bases and J by 1 base; unmatched bases: 2. The germline gives CDR1 SGHVS, CDR2 FNYEAQ. This CDR3 region has 14 residues. The CDR3 reads CASSSGGGTDTQYF. CDR3 DNA sequence: TGTGCCAGCAGCTCAGGGGGTGGCACAGATACGCAGTATTTT. Together with reference TRBV7-6 and TRBJ2-3, the CDR3 gives the full variable domain: GAGVSQSPRYKVTKRGQDVALRCDPISGHVSLYWYRQALGQGPEFLTYFNYEAQQDKSGLPNDRFSAERPEGSISTLTIQRTEQRDSAMYRCASSSGGGTDTQYFGPGTRLTVL.

The gene calls are TRBV12-5 and TRBJ1-1; TRBD1 matches 8 bases. V lost 0 bases to trimming and J lost 0 bases; unmatched junction nucleotides: 12. The germline V gene encodes CDR1 LGHNT and CDR2 FRNRAP. The CDR3 contains 19 residues. This CDR3 is CASGLVRGQVRSMNTEAFF. As DNA, the CDR3 is TGTGCTAGTGGTTTGGTAAGGGGACAGGTCAGGAGTATGAACACTGAAGCTTTCTTT.

Remarks on this clone: This same CDR3 is encoded by further DNA sequences in the sample. V gene TRBV29-1 combines with J gene TRBJ1-4; perhaps TRBD1 as D (6 bases). CDR3 length: 15 amino acids. Per the germline V gene, CDR1 is SQVTM and CDR2 is ANQGSEA. V was pared by 1 base and J by 5 bases, with 14 bases between. The CDR3 nucleotides read TGCAGCGTTGAAGTGACAGGCCAAGGGAATGAAAAACTGTTTTTT. This codes for CSVEVTGQGNEKLFF.

This clone came up once. This chain connects TRBV9 to TRBJ2-3; 8 bases map to TRBD2. Trimming removed 3 bases from V and 5 bases from J; junction bases left unmatched: 5. Germline CDR1 is SGDLS and CDR2 is YYNGEE. The CDR3 consists of 14 residues. As DNA, the CDR3 is TGTGCCAGCAGCGGTAGCGGGGCGGGAGATACGCAGTATTTT. Translation: CASSGSGAGDTQYF. The variable domain in full, completed from reference TRBV9 and TRBJ2-3, reads DSGVTQTPKHLITATGQRVTLRCSPRSGDLSVYWYQQSLDQGLQFLIQYYNGEERAKGNILERFSAQQFPDLHSELNLSSLELGDSALYFCASSGSGAGDTQYFGPGTRLTVL.

V gene TRBV2 combines with J gene TRBJ1-3, with D hard to call. Trimming took 6 bases from V and 0 from J, leaving 9 bases between them. The CDR3 contains 14 residues. CDR1 and CDR2 (germline): SNHLY, FYNNEI. CDR3 amino acids: CASRSPGSGNTIYF. CDR3 DNA: TGTGCCAGCAGGTCTCCCGGCTCTGGAAACACCATATATTTT.

This clone was seen once. Possible read error: a much larger clone is one base away. Other DNA sequences in the sample encode the same CDR3. The V gene is TRBV6-4, the J gene TRBJ2-3; D is ambiguous. The CDR3 runs to 13 residues. V shed 0 bases and J shed 2 bases, with 3 bases lying between them. Looked up from germline, CDR1 is MRHNA and CDR2 is SNTAGT. CDR3 sequence: CASSDSDTDTQYF. CDR3 DNA: TGTGCCAGCAGTGACTCGGACACAGATACGCAGTATTTT.

The chain recombines TRBV4-1 with TRBJ2-2; no definite D call. CDR1 MGHRA and CDR2 YSYEKL come from the germline V gene. The CDR3 length is 14 residues. V was clipped by 3 bases and J by 5 bases, with 10 bases between them. The CDR3 DNA sequence: TGCGCCAGCAGCCATAGTTCTACAACCGGGGAGCTGTTTTTT. Its protein product is CASSHSSTTGELFF.

The chain recombines TRBV27 with TRBJ2-1; D possibly uses TRBD1 or TRBD2 (5 bases each). The germline gives CDR1 MNHEY, CDR2 SMNVEV (reference sequence). Trimming took 4 bases from V and 9 from J, leaving 25 bases between them. The CDR3 has 17 residues. The CDR3 DNA is TGTGCCAGCAGTTCACTTGGTCCCCGGGGCCTAGCCCGTGAGCAGTTCTTC. Its translation: CASSSLGPRGLAREQFF.

CDR3 in amino acids: CASSPDDSQGYEQYF. CDR3 bases: TGTGCCAGCAGCCCGGACGACAGCCAGGGATACGAGCAGTACTTC. The gene calls are TRBV4-2 and TRBJ2-7, with D maybe TRBD1 (5 bases). This CDR3 is built from 15 residues. V was shortened by 4 bases and J by 4 bases, with 17 bases between the two germline ends. The germline CDR1 and CDR2 sequences are LGHNA and YNFKEQ.